These T cell receptor beta chains were read from a single sample in a study of blood T cell repertoires in COVID-19. TCRdb's table, derived via immunoSEQ multiplex PCR, lists solely in-frame clones and lacks some. The table shows about 220,000 clones, with around four fifths occurring only once. Sequences were obtained from peripheral blood. These receptor sequences come from a man aged 25 to 40 with active or convalescent COVID-19. CDR3s include the opening cysteine and the closing phenylalanine or tryptophan. A D gene is named only where the DNA matches it firmly. Size values are once, few and many counts, or a class for expanded clones, and some rows have none.

abundance | d_gene | j_gene | v_gene | CDR3nt | CDR3aa
NA | NA | TRBJ1-3 | TRBV7-2 | TGTGCCAGCAGCCAGCGGGCGGGGCTCTCTGGAAACACCATATATTTT | CASSQRAGLSGNTIYF
NA | NA | TRBJ2-7 | TRBV10-3 | TGTGCCATCAGCCTCGACCTGGGAGGAACCTACGAGCAGTACTTC | CAISLDLGGTYEQYF
NA | NA | TRBJ2-1 | TRBV5-5 | TGTGCCAGCAGCCACTCCGCGGCACTGGAGTACAATGAGCAGTTCTTC | CASSHSAALEYNEQFF
NA | NA | TRBJ1-2 | TRBV15 | TGTGCCACCAGCAGAGATTTAAGAGCGTTGGGGGGGGCCATCGGCTACACCTTC | CATSRDLRALGGAIGYTF
NA | TRBD1 | TRBJ1-2 | TRBV28 | TGTGCCAGCAGGCGGGACAGGGTGACCTATGGCTACACCTTC | CASRRDRVTYGYTF
NA | TRBD1 | TRBJ2-1 | TRBV6-5 | TGTGCCAGCAGGTCGATGGACAGGGGAGACAATGAGCAGTTCTTC | CASRSMDRGDNEQFF
NA | NA | TRBJ1-2 | TRBV28 | TGTGCCAGCAGTTTAACAGGGTTGGGTCCCTATGGCTACACCTTC | CASSLTGLGPYGYTF
once | TRBD2 | TRBJ2-3 | TRBV7-8 | TGTGCCAGCAGCTTAGGTCTAGCGGGAGGGGATACGCAGTATTTT | CASSLGLAGGDTQYF
NA | NA | TRBJ1-5 | TRBV10-3 | TGTGCCACCAAGGGGTTTTCGGACCAGCCCCAGCATTTT | CATKGFSDQPQHF
NA | TRBD1 | TRBJ2-1 | TRBV27 | TGTGCCAGCAGTTTATACGGACAGGGGGTAGTCAATGAGCAGTTCTTC | CASSLYGQGVVNEQFF
NA | NA | TRBJ2-3 | TRBV2 | TGTGCCAGCGGGGCTAGCGTAGTCACAGATACGCAGTATTTT | CASGASVVTDTQYF
few | NA | TRBJ1-3 | TRBV7-9 | TGTGCCAGCAGGTCGGGAACGGTTGGAAACACCATATATTTT | CASRSGTVGNTIYF
few | TRBD1 | TRBJ1-1 | TRBV10-1 | TGCGCCAGCAGTGAAGGCAGGGGGCTGGGGACTGAAGCTTTCTTT | CASSEGRGLGTEAFF
NA | TRBD1 | TRBJ2-7 | TRBV2 | TGTGCCAGTAAGCAAGAGGCTGGGACAGGGGCCTACGAGCAGTACTTC | CASKQEAGTGAYEQYF
few | TRBD1 | TRBJ1-3 | TRBV5-5 | TGTGCCAGCAGCTTGGTTTCAGGGGGCGGAAACACCATATATTTT | CASSLVSGGGNTIYF
NA | NA | TRBJ1-4 | TRBV3-1/TRBV3-2 | TGTGCCAGCAGCCGTAGGGAGCCTAATGAAAAACTGTTTTTT | CASSRREPNEKLFF
NA | NA | TRBJ1-3 | TRBV28 | TGTGCCAGCGGTAGGGGGAACACCATATATTTT | CASGRGNTIYF
NA | TRBD1 | TRBJ1-6 | TRBV28 | TGTGCCAGCAGCCCGACAGGGGGTGGTTCACCCCTCCACTTT | CASSPTGGGSPLHF
NA | NA | TRBJ2-2 | TRBV4-3 | TGCGCCAGCAGCCAAGAGGCACCTAACACCGGGGAGCTGTTTTTT | CASSQEAPNTGELFF
NA | NA | TRBJ2-7 | TRBV11-2 | TGTGCCAGCAGCTTATCAGGGACCTACGAGCAGTACTTC | CASSLSGTYEQYF
NA | NA | TRBJ1-2 | TRBV6-6 | TGTGCCAGCAGCCCACTCGCAGCAGGAGGCTACACCTTC | CASSPLAAGGYTF
NA | NA | TRBJ2-3 | TRBV28 | TGTGCCAGCAGTTTAGGGGGCGACCGGGACTATCACGATACGCAGTATTTT | CASSLGGDRDYHDTQYF
NA | NA | TRBJ1-1 | TRBV9 | TGTGCCAGCAGCGCCGGACAGATTCAAAACACTGAAGCTTTCTTT | CASSAGQIQNTEAFF
NA | NA | TRBJ2-1 | TRBV9 | TGTGCCAGCAGCGTAGCTCCCCACAATGAGCAGTTCTTC | CASSVAPHNEQFF
NA | NA | TRBJ1-2 | TRBV5-6 | TGTGCCAGCAACTCACCCAGGGAGGGCTATGGCTACACCTTC | CASNSPREGYGYTF
NA | TRBD1 | TRBJ2-1 | TRBV5-6 | TGTGCCAGCTTCCGGACAGGGGAAAAGGATGAGCAGTTCTTC | CASFRTGEKDEQFF
few | TRBD1 | TRBJ2-3 | TRBV5-1 | TGCGCCAGCAGCCCCGGGACAGGGACAGATACGCAGTATTTT | CASSPGTGTDTQYF
NA | TRBD1 | TRBJ1-5 | TRBV7-2 | TGTGCCAGCAGCTTAGTTCCGCAGGGGGCAAGTGAGCCCCAGCATTTT | CASSLVPQGASEPQHF
NA | TRBD1 | TRBJ2-1 | TRBV7-9 | TGTGCCAGCAGCTTAGTACGGGACAGAGACAATGAGCAGTTCTTC | CASSLVRDRDNEQFF
once | TRBD1 | TRBJ1-5 | TRBV7-9 | TGTGCCAGCAGCCGGGACAGGGGGGATCAGCCCCAGCATTTT | CASSRDRGDQPQHF
NA | TRBD2 | TRBJ2-5 | TRBV6-5 | TGTGCCAGCAGTTACTCGGGGACTATACAAGAGACCCAGTACTTC | CASSYSGTIQETQYF
few | NA | TRBJ2-7 | TRBV12-2 | TGTGCAAGTCTCCCTGTGGCTTCCTACGAGCAGTACTTC | CASLPVASYEQYF
NA | NA | TRBJ1-6 | TRBV5-4 | TGTGCCAGCAGCAACGGACAGATGGGGAATTCACCCCTCCACTTT | CASSNGQMGNSPLHF
NA | NA | TRBJ1-2 | TRBV5-1 | TGCGCCAGCGGGCGGGGCAGTTCCCTCGATTATGGCTACACCTTC | CASGRGSSLDYGYTF
NA | NA | TRBJ2-4 | TRBV5-4 | TGTGCCAGCAGCTTGGACTACAAAAACATTCAGTACTTC | CASSLDYKNIQYF
NA | TRBD2 | TRBJ2-3 | TRBV27 | TGTGCCACCACCGGGACTAGCGTTACAGATACGCAGTATTTT | CATTGTSVTDTQYF
NA | TRBD1 | TRBJ1-2 | TRBV28 | TGTGCCAGCAGTCCCACGGACAGGAGGGACTATGGCTACACCTTC | CASSPTDRRDYGYTF
NA | NA | TRBJ2-3 | TRBV28 | TGTGCCAGCAGTTTTCTCTCCCGCACAGATACGCAGTATTTT | CASSFLSRTDTQYF
NA | NA | TRBJ1-4 | TRBV2 | TGTGCCAGCAGTGTGAGCGGACAGAGTAATGAAAAACTGTTTTTT | CASSVSGQSNEKLFF
NA | TRBD1 | TRBJ1-2 | TRBV5-1 | TGCGCCAGCAGCTTGGGACAGGGGTCTGGCTACACCTTC | CASSLGQGSGYTF
NA | NA | TRBJ2-1 | TRBV2 | TGTGCCAGCCTATATGAGGTCTACAATGAGCAGTTCTTC | CASLYEVYNEQFF
few | NA | TRBJ1-3 | TRBV24-1 | TGTGCCACCGGGGGGGGACCCAACTCTGGAAACACCATATATTTT | CATGGGPNSGNTIYF
NA | TRBD2 | TRBJ2-2 | TRBV6-5 | TGTGCCAGCAGTTACACGGGACTAAGCGGGGAGCTGTTTTTT | CASSYTGLSGELFF
NA | NA | TRBJ2-3 | TRBV6-1 | TGTGCCAGCAGTGAGTGGAGAGACACAGATACGCAGTATTTT | CASSEWRDTDTQYF
NA | TRBD2 | TRBJ2-1 | TRBV5-1 | TGCGCCAGCAGCTTGGAGACTAGCGGGAGGGTCAATGAGCAGTTCTTC | CASSLETSGRVNEQFF
NA | TRBD1 | TRBJ2-7 | TRBV24-1 | TGTGCCACAAAAGGGGACAGGGTATGGTACGAGCAGTACTTC | CATKGDRVWYEQYF
NA | TRBD1 | TRBJ1-4 | TRBV3-1/TRBV3-2 | TGTGCCACCCATCTCCTAGACGACAGGGGATGGGAAAAACTGTTTTTT | CATHLLDDRGWEKLFF
NA | NA | TRBJ1-6 | TRBV28 | TGTGCCAGCGTCAAAGGTACGCCTGGGAGTTCACCCCTCCACTTT | CASVKGTPGSSPLHF